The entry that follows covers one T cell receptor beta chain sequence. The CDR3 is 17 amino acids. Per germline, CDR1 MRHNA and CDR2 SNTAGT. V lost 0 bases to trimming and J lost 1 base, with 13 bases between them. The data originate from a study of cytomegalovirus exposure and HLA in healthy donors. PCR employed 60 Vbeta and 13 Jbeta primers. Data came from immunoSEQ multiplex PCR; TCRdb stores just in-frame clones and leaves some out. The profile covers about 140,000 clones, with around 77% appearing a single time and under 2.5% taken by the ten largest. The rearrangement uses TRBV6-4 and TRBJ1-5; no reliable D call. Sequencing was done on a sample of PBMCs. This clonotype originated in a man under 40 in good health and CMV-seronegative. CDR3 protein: CASSDSKGSKSNQPQHF. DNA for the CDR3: TGTGCCAGCAGTGACTCGAAAGGGAGTAAGAGCAATCAGCCCCAGCATTTT.